This T cell receptor (beta chain) came from a study of response to subunit inactivated influenza vaccine (dated by TCRdb to 2017 to 2018). For the wider study: To follow how T cells responded to a trivalent subunit inactivated influenza vaccine, the researchers relied on deep quantitative profiling of the T cell receptor repertoire. The study at large found these results: According to the authors, only a limited number of new T cells may be recruited by each seasonal influenza vaccination.

Sequences SGHRS (CDR1) and YFSETQ (CDR2) are obtained from the germline V gene. From the cysteine up to the phenylalanine, the CDR3 has a length of 17 residues. Just CDR3 DNA is preserved here, 51 bases in frame from base 1. The germline V end is reduced by 2 bases and the J end by 7 bases; junction bases left unmatched: 18. The library relied on RT-PCR. The instrument given in TCRdb is Illumina HiSeq 2500. The raw public reads went through TCRdb reprocessing: fastp at Q25, MiXCR clone calling, in-frame beta chains kept. Each record represents a unique CDR3 protein, reported with the most common genes and DNA among its rows. This sample holds 150,000 to 200,000 distinct CDR3 sequences; approximately 11% were observed only once. Roughly an eighth of the sample is held by the ten biggest clonotypes. Sample time point, as interpreted from the label and publication: more than 35 days after influenza vaccine administration.

In its sample, this clonotype was seen many times. Its antigen has not been determined. The input lacks base qualities; no much larger clone sits a single base away. This clonotype originated in a man between 45 and 60 years old who received an inactivated influenza vaccine. Donor details come from another sample of the same person, matched by shared clones. The sequence links TRBV5-1 to TRBJ2-7; 7 bases in the junction line up with TRBD1. The material sequenced was non-naive T cells sorted from PBMCs, taken 45 days after vaccination. The cell subset or site label for this specimen denotes: memory T cell fraction. This receptor carries the CDR3 CASSLRGGTVSTGEQYF. The sequence in DNA is TGCGCCAGCAGCTTAAGAGGTGGGACAGTCTCAACGGGGGAGCAGTACTTC.